Below are 20 T cell receptor beta chains sequenced from a single sample in a study of T cells in Graves' hyperthyroidism and ophthalmopathy. Amplification of TCR beta CDR3 regions was performed using RNA transcripts as template. HTBI primers were the set used in a first-round RT-PCR of the TCR CDR3. Using its own MiXCR run on the multiplex PCR reads, TCRdb lists one record per CDR3 protein. Found here are around 350,000 distinct CDR3 sequences, over 12% of them singletons; the top ten hold about 20%. The sample taken for sequencing was blood. These receptors originate from an older woman with Graves' ophthalmopathy.

This chain links TRBV12-3 or TRBV12-4 with TRBJ2-3; TRBD2 aligns across 9 bases. The CDR3 is made up of 15 amino acids. With 6 bases clipped from V and 10 bases from J, the junction kept 14 bases outside the gene matches. The CDR3 loop reads CASSLSGSRTLAQYF. For the CDR3, the DNA is TGTGCCAGCAGCCTTAGCGGGAGCCGGACTTTGGCGCAGTATTTT.

This clonotype was seen more than once but under ten times. V gene TRBV6-1 combines with J gene TRBJ2-1, with 7 bases aligning to TRBD2. Germline V lookup: CDR1 MNHNS, CDR2 SASEGT. The CDR3 covers 20 residues. With 5 bases clipped from V and 9 bases from J, the junction kept 28 bases outside the gene matches. For the CDR3, the DNA is TGTGCCAGCAGTTTGGGAAGGGGCTCGGCGGGAGCGACATACCGGGTTGAGCAGTTCTTC. This gives the protein CASSLGRGSAGATYRVEQFF.

This clonotype was observed many times. The J gene is TRBJ2-7, the V gene TRBV6-6, with 7 bases aligning to TRBD1. The germline V gene has CDR1 MNHNY and CDR2 SVGAGI (reference sequence). The trim removed 0 bases at V and 1 base at J, leaving 3 bases unmatched. This CDR3 is built from 15 residues. The CDR3 DNA sequence: TGTGCCAGCAGTTACTCCCCGGGACAGTCCTACGAGCAGTACTTC. Translating it yields CASSYSPGQSYEQYF.

The chain joins TRBV5-1 to TRBJ2-3; 7 nucleotides match TRBD1. V lost 0 bases and J lost 4; bases outside the gene matches: 8. The germline V gene encodes CDR1 SGHRS and CDR2 YFSETQ. CDR3 length: 16 amino acids. The CDR3 region is CASSLVGDSRADTQYF. CDR3 DNA: TGCGCCAGCAGCTTGGTCGGGGACAGTCGCGCAGATACGCAGTATTTT. Based on the CDR3 plus reference TRBV5-1 and TRBJ2-3, the full variable domain is KAGVTQTPRYLIKTRGQQVTLSCSPISGHRSVSWYQQTPGQGLQFLFEYFSETQRNKGNFPGRFSGRQFSNSRSEMNVSTLELGDSALYLCASSLVGDSRADTQYFGPGTRLTVL.

This clonotype was observed at least ten times. This chain joins TRBV3-1 and TRBJ1-5; D is perhaps TRBD1 (5 bases). The CDR3 has 16 amino acids. V dropped 4 bases and J dropped 2 bases, with 15 bases sitting between them. Germline V gives CDR1 LGHDT, CDR2 YNNKEL (reference sequence). CDR3 in DNA: TGTGCCAGCAGCCCGTACGGGGGGGAGGGCAATCAGCCCCAGCATTTT. Protein: CASSPYGGEGNQPQHF.

CDR3 sequence (DNA): TGTGCCAGCAGTTTCACAGGGGGCAACGACGAGCAGTACTTC. The encoded protein is CASSFTGGNDEQYF. This chain connects TRBV6-1 to TRBJ2-7; TRBD1 matches 9 bases. Germline CDR1 is MNHNS and CDR2 is SASEGT. V was pared by 5 bases and J by 5 bases, with 7 bases of the junction left unmatched. This CDR3 is 14 amino acids long.

In its sample, this clonotype was seen many times. The rearrangement links TRBV2 to TRBJ2-2; 7 bases align to TRBD1. CDR3 length: 16 residues. Germline loops: CDR1 SNHLY, CDR2 FYNNEI. J gave up 2 bases and V 5 bases, and 8 bases lay outside the gene matches. The CDR3 nucleotides read TGTGCCAGCAGTAGGACAGGATCGCAAAACACCGGGGAGCTGTTTTTT. Its protein product is CASSRTGSQNTGELFF.

This clonotype was counted at least ten times. The CDR3 reads CASRKGTGGDHGYTF. CDR3 nucleotides: TGTGCCAGCAGGAAGGGGACAGGGGGAGACCATGGCTACACCTTC. The chain carries TRBV2 and TRBJ1-2; 11 nucleotides line up with TRBD1. J gave up 6 bases and V 6 bases, and 9 bases lay outside the gene matches. CDR3 length: 15 amino acids. CDR1 SNHLY and CDR2 FYNNEI come from the germline V gene.

This chain links TRBV30 with TRBJ2-7; the D gene is possibly TRBD1 (6 bases). V was trimmed by 3 bases and J by 6 bases, leaving 9 bases between them. The germline V gene encodes CDR1 GTSNPN and CDR2 SVGIG (reference sequence). This CDR3 region has 11 residues. This chain's CDR3 is CAWSPRGEQYF. The CDR3, as DNA: TGTGCCTGGAGCCCCAGGGGCGAGCAGTACTTC.

This clonotype was detected ten times or more. The chain has TRBV2 and TRBJ1-6; maybe TRBD1 (6 bases). This CDR3 region has 15 residues. The V end lost 6 bases, the J end lost 6 bases, and 15 bases lay between the germline ends. CDR1 and CDR2 (germline): SNHLY, FYNNEI. This CDR3 reads CASSGDRGGNSPLHF. The CDR3, as DNA: TGTGCCAGCAGCGGAGACAGAGGGGGTAATTCACCCCTCCACTTT.

This clonotype has more than one count but fewer than ten. The chain is built from TRBV9 and TRBJ2-3, with D possibly matching TRBD1 (6 bases). V was cut by 4 bases and J by 3 bases, with 9 bases left in between. Germline V lookup: CDR1 SGDLS, CDR2 YYNGEE. This CDR3 comprises 13 residues. CDR3 in amino acids: CASSSGVTDTQYF. The DNA of the CDR3 is TGTGCCAGCAGCTCAGGGGTTACAGATACGCAGTATTTT.

The chain is built from TRBV5-1 and TRBJ2-3, with D perhaps TRBD2 (5 bases). The CDR3 is made up of 14 amino acids. V lost 4 bases, J lost 0 bases, and 9 bases lay in between. Germline V gives CDR1 SGHRS, CDR2 YFSETQ. CDR3 coding DNA: TGCGCCAGCAGCCCTAGCAGAAGCACAGATACGCAGTATTTT. Its translation is CASSPSRSTDTQYF. Complete variable domain (other parts from reference TRBV5-1 and TRBJ2-3): KAGVTQTPRYLIKTRGQQVTLSCSPISGHRSVSWYQQTPGQGLQFLFEYFSETQRNKGNFPGRFSGRQFSNSRSEMNVSTLELGDSALYLCASSPSRSTDTQYFGPGTRLTVL.

This clonotype appeared many times. In DNA form, the CDR3 reads TGTGCCAGCAGACTAGGACCGGATACGCAGTATTTT. It translates to CASRLGPDTQYF. The chain couples TRBV12-3 or TRBV12-4 to TRBJ2-3, with a weak D call TRBD2 (5 bases). V was clipped by 6 bases and J by 6 bases, with 10 bases between them. This CDR3 has 12 residues.

This clonotype was detected a few times. Since a much larger clone is just one base distant, this may be a read error. The J gene is TRBJ2-1, the V gene TRBV20-1, with TRBD2 identical over 10 bases. With 6 bases clipped from V and 8 bases from J, the junction kept 7 bases outside the gene matches. Looked up from germline, CDR1 is DFQATT and CDR2 is SNEGSKA (reference sequence). The CDR3 totals 13 residues. CDR3 nucleotide sequence: TGCAGTGCCCCTTCTAGCGGGAGAGATGAGCAGTTCTTC. It is translated as CSAPSSGRDEQFF.

This clonotype has at least ten counts. V and J are TRBV10-3 and TRBJ2-3; TRBD2 agrees at 11 bases. V was clipped by 6 bases and J by 0 bases; unmatched bases: 8. The CDR3 covers 17 residues. Germline V gives CDR1 ENHRY, CDR2 SYGVKD. CDR3 loop: CAISPTGTSGSTDTQYF. CDR3 bases: TGTGCCATCAGCCCCACCGGGACTAGCGGTAGCACAGATACGCAGTATTTT.

About this clonotype: A much larger clone lies a single base off, so this may be a read error. The chain is built from TRBV20-1 and TRBJ2-7; 7 bases are shared with TRBD2. The CDR3 covers 13 residues. Per germline, CDR1 DFQATT and CDR2 SNEGSKA (reference sequence). V was pared by 3 bases and J by 7 bases, with 9 bases of the junction left unmatched. As DNA, the CDR3 is TGCAGTGCTAGGGACCGACTAGCTATAGAGCAGTACTTC. It is translated as CSARDRLAIEQYF.

Ten or more counts support this clonotype. The CDR3 DNA follows: TGTGCCAGCTCACCACAGGGTGCCTACAATGAGCAGTTCTTC. Encoded protein: CASSPQGAYNEQFF. The chain is built from TRBV18 and TRBJ2-1; no clear D gene. Per germline, CDR1 KGHSH and CDR2 LQKENI. CDR3 length: 14 residues. Trimming left V 1 base short and J 2 bases short, with 6 bases between.

This clonotype came up a few times. The rearrangement uses TRBV25-1 and TRBJ2-2; D gene ambiguous. The CDR3 has 13 residues. Germline V gene sequence: CDR1 MGHDK, CDR2 SYGVNS. Trimming shortened V by 7 bases and J by 1 base, and 7 bases separated the two germline ends. The CDR3 DNA reads as TGTGCCAGCATGAAACTGAACACCGGGGAGCTGTTTTTT. This codes for CASMKLNTGELFF.

This clonotype was found many times. This chain joins TRBV7-8 and TRBJ2-7; D unclear. Trimming removed 8 bases at V and 3 bases at J, with 8 bases between. Per germline, CDR1 SGHVS and CDR2 FQNEAQ. CDR3 length: 11 residues. In DNA form, the CDR3 reads TGTGCCAGCCGGCCGGGCTACGAGCAGTACTTC. Protein: CASRPGYEQYF.

This clonotype was seen at least ten times. The chain joins TRBV7-8 to TRBJ2-2; possibly TRBD2 for D (5 bases). CDR1 SGHVS and CDR2 FQNEAQ come from the germline V gene. V lost 3 bases and J lost 7, with 18 bases in between. CDR3 length equals 16 residues. The CDR3 bases are TGTGCCAGCAGCTTTTTCTTGGGGAGTTGGGACGGGGAGCTGTTTTTT. Translation gives CASSFFLGSWDGELFF.